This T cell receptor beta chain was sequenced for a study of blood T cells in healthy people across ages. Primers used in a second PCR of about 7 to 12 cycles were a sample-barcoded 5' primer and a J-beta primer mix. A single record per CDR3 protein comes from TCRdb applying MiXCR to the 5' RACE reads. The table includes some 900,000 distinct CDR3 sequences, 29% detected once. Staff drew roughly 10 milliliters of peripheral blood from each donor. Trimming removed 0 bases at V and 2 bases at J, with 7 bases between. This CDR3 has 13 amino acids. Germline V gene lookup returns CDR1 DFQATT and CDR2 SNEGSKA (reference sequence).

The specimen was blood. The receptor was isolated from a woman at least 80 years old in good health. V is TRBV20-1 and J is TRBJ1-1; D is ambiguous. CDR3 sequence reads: CSARDEGNTEAFF. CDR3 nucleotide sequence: TGCAGTGCTAGAGATGAGGGAAACACTGAAGCTTTCTTT.